This TCR beta chain was sequenced for a study of T cell clusters in autoimmune cytopenias. Overall study results and limits: Exclusive TRB clusters were about 2.8-fold more numerous in healthy donors than in active autoimmune hepatitis.

Some 40,000 genome equivalents of blood DNA were amplified for TRB. This clonotype is called medium-sized based on its frequency. Its antigen remains unknown. CDR1 and CDR2 (germline): DFQATT, SNEGSKA (reference sequence). The CDR3 runs to 15 residues. TRB rearrangements were amplified by touch-down multiplex PCR with mixed TRB-A/B primers. TCRdb reprocessed the multiplex PCR reads and reports one entry per CDR3 protein, with no DNA. The sample has more than 2,500 distinct CDR3 sequences. The chain joins TRBV20-1 to TRBJ2-1; TCRdb's D call of TRBD2 is untestable without DNA. This TCR came from a human donor with an autoimmune cytopenia or autoimmune hepatitis (not recorded which). The sequenced sample was peripheral blood. CDR3 in amino acids: CSAPKGLAGYNEQFF.